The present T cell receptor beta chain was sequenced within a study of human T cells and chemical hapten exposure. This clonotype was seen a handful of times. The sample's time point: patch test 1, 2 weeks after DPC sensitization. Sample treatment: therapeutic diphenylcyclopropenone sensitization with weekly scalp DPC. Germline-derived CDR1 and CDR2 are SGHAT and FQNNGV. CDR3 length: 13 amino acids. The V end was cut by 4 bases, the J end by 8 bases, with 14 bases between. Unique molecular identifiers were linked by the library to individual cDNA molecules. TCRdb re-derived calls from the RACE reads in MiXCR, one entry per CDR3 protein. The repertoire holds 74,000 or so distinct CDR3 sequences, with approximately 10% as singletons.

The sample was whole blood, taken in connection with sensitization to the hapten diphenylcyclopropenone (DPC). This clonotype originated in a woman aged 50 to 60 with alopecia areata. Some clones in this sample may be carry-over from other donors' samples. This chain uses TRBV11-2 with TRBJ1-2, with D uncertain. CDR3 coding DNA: TGTGCCAGCAGCTCCTGGACGGTCATGGGCTACACCTTC. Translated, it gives CASSSWTVMGYTF.